The 3 T cell receptor beta chains below come from one sample, sequenced in a study of radiotherapy plus CTLA-4 blockade in lung cancer. Measured with immunoSEQ multiplex PCR; TCRdb has only the in-frame clones, and not every one. The sample records around 120,000 clones, around 75% being singletons. The sample was peripheral blood, taken from a patient treated with radiotherapy plus ipilimumab. The receptors come from a human donor with non-small cell lung cancer who had a partial response to radiotherapy plus ipilimumab.

The gene calls are TRBV5-4 and TRBJ1-4; perhaps TRBD1 as D (5 bases). V shed 2 bases and J shed 5 bases, with 13 bases lying between them. This CDR3 contains 15 residues. Germline values: CDR1 SGHNT, CDR2 YYREEE (reference sequence). For the CDR3, the DNA is TGTGCCAGCAGCTTCTCCACAGGTGGGAATGAAAAACTGTTTTTT. Its protein is CASSFSTGGNEKLFF.

This sequence joins TRBV29-1 and TRBJ2-4; D gene ambiguous. The V end was cut by 0 bases, the J end by 8 bases, with 5 bases between. Germline V gene data show CDR1 as SQVTM and CDR2 as ANQGSEA. This CDR3 has 11 amino acids. Here the CDR3 reads CSVEDPDIQYF. CDR3 nucleotide sequence: TGCAGCGTTGAAGATCCCGACATTCAGTACTTC.

This clone was observed a handful of times. The chain links TRBV28 to TRBJ2-7, with TRBD1 matching over 7 bases. This CDR3 comprises 17 residues. CDR1 and CDR2 (germline): MDHEN, SYDVKM. V lost 3 bases to trimming and J lost 0 bases; unmatched junction nucleotides: 11. For the CDR3, the DNA is TGTGCCAGCAGTTTCAGATTAAGGGGGCGCAACTCCTACGAGCAGTACGTC. Translated: CASSFRLRGRNSYEQYV.